The rows below give T cell receptor beta chains drawn from one sample of a study of T cell responses to AZD1222 COVID-19 vaccine. Profiled with immunoSEQ multiplex PCR; TCRdb holds only in-frame clones, not every one. The sample lists roughly 48,000 clones, about 91% occurring once. The material was peripheral blood, obtained 28 days after the second AZD1222 dose. The origin of the receptors is an adult who received the AZD1222 COVID-19 vaccine. The CDR3 runs from the conserved cysteine through the conserved F or W. Each record gives: J gene, D gene, clone size, V gene, CDR3 DNA, CDR3 protein. A D gene is named only where the DNA matches it firmly. Expanded clones get a size class; other rows say once, few or many, or leave the size out.

>TRBJ2-3|TRBD1|.|TRBV24-1
TGTGCCACCAGTGATCCGAAGACAGGGCCCTCCACAGATACGCAGTATTTT
CATSDPKTGPSTDTQYF
>TRBJ2-3|.|once|TRBV28
TGTGCCAGCAATCGCGGGAGCACAGATACGCAGTATTTT
CASNRGSTDTQYF
>TRBJ2-5|.|.|TRBV19
TGTGCCAGTAGTATAGTAGGGCCTCCGGAGACCCAGTACTTC
CASSIVGPPETQYF
>TRBJ1-6|TRBD1|.|TRBV6-2/TRBV6-3
TGTGCCAGCAGTCTTGCGACAGGGGGGAGTTCACCCCTCCACTTT
CASSLATGGSSPLHF
>TRBJ1-4|.|.|TRBV6-5
TGTGCCAGCAGGGCGGGACAAGGGAATGAAAAACTGTTTTTT
CASRAGQGNEKLFF
>TRBJ1-1|.|.|TRBV28
TGTGCCAGCAGCCCCGGGACAAAAACTGAAGCTTTCTTT
CASSPGTKTEAFF
>TRBJ1-4|.|.|TRBV11-2
TGTGCCAGCAGCTTAGGGTGGGGCGGCCGAACTAATGAAAAACTGTTTTTT
CASSLGWGGRTNEKLFF
>TRBJ2-7|TRBD2|.|TRBV6-2/TRBV6-3
TGTGCCAGCAGTCGTACCGGGACTAGCGGATCCTACGAGCAGTACTTC
CASSRTGTSGSYEQYF
>TRBJ1-5|.|once|TRBV6-5
TGTGCCAGCTCACAGGGACCAAATCAGCCCCAGCATTTT
CASSQGPNQPQHF
>TRBJ1-2|.|.|TRBV25-1
TGTGCCAGCAGTGACACAAACCATGGCTACACCTTC
CASSDTNHGYTF
>TRBJ1-1|TRBD1|.|TRBV5-1
TGCGCCAGCAGCTTTAGGAGGGGGCGAGTGGAAAACACTGAAGCTTTCTTT
CASSFRRGRVENTEAFF
>TRBJ2-1|TRBD1|.|TRBV3-1/TRBV3-2
TGTGCCAGCAGCACTTCAGGACAGGGGTTGATCAATGAGCAGTTCTTC
CASSTSGQGLINEQFF
>TRBJ1-2|.|.|TRBV5-1
TGCGCCAGCAGCCTCGGGCAGAACTATGGCTACACCTTC
CASSLGQNYGYTF
>TRBJ1-1|TRBD1|.|TRBV6-1
TGTGCCAGCAGTGATGGGACAGGGGGCCCAGTAAAAGCTTTCTTT
CASSDGTGGPVKAFF
>TRBJ1-5|.|.|TRBV2
TGTGCCAGCCAGACAGAAACGCTTAGCAATCAGCCCCAGCATTTT
CASQTETLSNQPQHF